The 5 T cell receptor beta chains reported below all come from one sample, sequenced in a study of shared clonotypes between healthy human individuals. Assay: immunoSEQ multiplex PCR; the TCRdb copy retains only in-frame clones and omits some. Of some 350,000 clones in the sample, around 67% were seen once. The sequenced material came from memory CD4+ T cells sorted from blood. Subset specified: CD45RA-negative fraction. These receptors all stem from a man younger than 45 in good health.

This sequence joins TRBV28 and TRBJ1-4; 7 positions match TRBD1. This CDR3 contains 16 residues. J lost 6 bases, V lost 4 bases, and 11 bases had no gene match. Germline CDR1 and CDR2: MDHEN and SYDVKM. In DNA, the CDR3 is TGTGCCAGCAGTTCAATGAGGAACAGGGGCGATGAAAAACTGTTTTTT. As protein: CASSSMRNRGDEKLFF.

Only a few counts were recorded for this clone. J is TRBJ2-4 and V is TRBV28; D may correspond to TRBD1 or TRBD2 (5 bases each). Trimming took off 4 bases at V and 0 bases at J, with 19 bases between the two ends. Germline CDR1 and CDR2: MDHEN and SYDVKM. This CDR3 is 18 amino acids long. The CDR3 DNA is TGTGCCAGCAGTTCGGGACGGAGGAATAGGGTAGCCAAAAACATTCAGTACTTC. It specifies CASSSGRRNRVAKNIQYF.

This rearrangement joins TRBV5-4 to TRBJ2-3; 7 bases fit TRBD2. The germline CDR1 and CDR2 sequences are SGHNT and YYREEE (reference sequence). V lost 2 bases and J lost 1; bases outside the gene matches: 4. The CDR3 contains 15 residues. CDR3 in amino acids: CASSLGLGGTDTQYF. DNA for the CDR3: TGTGCCAGCAGCTTAGGACTAGGGGGCACAGATACGCAGTATTTT.

The chain links TRBV27 to TRBJ1-1; TRBD1 matches 8 bases. V dropped 5 bases and J dropped 4; count of bases not matched to a gene: 15. Germline V gene lookup returns CDR1 MNHEY and CDR2 SMNVEV (reference sequence). The CDR3 has 17 amino acids. The CDR3 loop reads CASSATRQGRYGTEAFF. For the CDR3, the DNA is TGTGCCAGCAGTGCAACCCGACAGGGGAGGTATGGCACTGAAGCTTTCTTT.

J is TRBJ2-2 and V is TRBV5-5; D is unresolved. Germline lookup yields CDR1 SGHKS and CDR2 YYEKEE (reference sequence). This CDR3 is 14 amino acids long. V lost 4 bases and J lost 6, with 13 bases in between. The CDR3 DNA sequence: TGTGCCAGCAGCCCTTATAAGTGGGCCGGGGAGCTGTTTTTT. Residues: CASSPYKWAGELFF.